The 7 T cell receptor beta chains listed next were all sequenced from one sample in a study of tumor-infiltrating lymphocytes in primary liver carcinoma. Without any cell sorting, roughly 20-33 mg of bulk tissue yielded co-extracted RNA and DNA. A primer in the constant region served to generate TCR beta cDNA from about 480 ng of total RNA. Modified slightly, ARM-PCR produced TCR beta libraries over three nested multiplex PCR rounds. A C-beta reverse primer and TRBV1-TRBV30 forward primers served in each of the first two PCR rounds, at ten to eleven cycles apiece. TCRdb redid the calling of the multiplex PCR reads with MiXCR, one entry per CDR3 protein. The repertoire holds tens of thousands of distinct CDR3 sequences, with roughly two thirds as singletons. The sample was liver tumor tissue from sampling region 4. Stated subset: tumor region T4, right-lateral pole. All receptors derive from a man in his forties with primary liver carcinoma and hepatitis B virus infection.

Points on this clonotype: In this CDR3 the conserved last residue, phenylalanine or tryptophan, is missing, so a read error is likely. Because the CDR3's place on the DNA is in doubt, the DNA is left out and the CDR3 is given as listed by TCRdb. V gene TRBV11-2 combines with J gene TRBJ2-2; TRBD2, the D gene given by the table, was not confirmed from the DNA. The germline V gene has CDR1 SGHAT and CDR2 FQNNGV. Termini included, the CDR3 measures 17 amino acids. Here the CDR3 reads CASSLALGGANSGEMFS.

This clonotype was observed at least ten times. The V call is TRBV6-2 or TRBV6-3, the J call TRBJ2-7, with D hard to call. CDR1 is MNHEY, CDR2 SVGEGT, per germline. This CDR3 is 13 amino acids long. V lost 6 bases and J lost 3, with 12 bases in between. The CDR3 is CASSPDWVYEQYF. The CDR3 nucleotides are TGTGCCAGCAGCCCCGACTGGGTCTACGAGCAGTACTTC.

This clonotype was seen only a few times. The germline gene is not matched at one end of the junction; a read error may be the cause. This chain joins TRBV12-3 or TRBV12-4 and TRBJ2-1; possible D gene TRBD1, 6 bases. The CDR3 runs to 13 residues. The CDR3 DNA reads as TGTGTCAGCAGTCTCGGACAGAACAATGGGCAGTTCTTC. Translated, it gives CVSSLGQNNGQFF.

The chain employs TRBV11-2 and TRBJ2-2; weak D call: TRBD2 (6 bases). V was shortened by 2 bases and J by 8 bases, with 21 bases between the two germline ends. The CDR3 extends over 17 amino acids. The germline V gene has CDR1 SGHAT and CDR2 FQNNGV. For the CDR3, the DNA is TGTGCCAGCAGCTTAACTTTAGGAGGGGCGAACGCGGGGGAGCTGTTTTTT. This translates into CASSLTLGGANAGELFF. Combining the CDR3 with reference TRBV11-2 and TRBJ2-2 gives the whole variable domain EAGVAQSPRYKIIEKRQSVAFWCNPISGHATLYWYQQILGQGPKLLIQFQNNGVVDDSQLPKDRFSAERLKGVDSTLKIQPAKLEDSAVYLCASSLTLGGANAGELFFGEGSRLTVL.

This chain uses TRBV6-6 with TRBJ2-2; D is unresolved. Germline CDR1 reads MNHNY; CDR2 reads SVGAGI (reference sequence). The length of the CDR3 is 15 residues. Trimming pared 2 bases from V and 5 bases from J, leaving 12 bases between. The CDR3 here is CASSYDALGTGELFF. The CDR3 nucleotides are TGTGCCAGCAGTTACGATGCGCTCGGGACCGGGGAGCTGTTTTTT.

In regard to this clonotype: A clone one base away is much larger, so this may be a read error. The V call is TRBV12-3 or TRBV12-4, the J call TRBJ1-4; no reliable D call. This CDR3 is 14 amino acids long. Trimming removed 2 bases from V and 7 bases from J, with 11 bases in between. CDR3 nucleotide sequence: TGTGCCAGCAGTTTAAGTGGGGATGGTGAAAAACTGTTTTTT. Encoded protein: CASSLSGDGEKLFF.

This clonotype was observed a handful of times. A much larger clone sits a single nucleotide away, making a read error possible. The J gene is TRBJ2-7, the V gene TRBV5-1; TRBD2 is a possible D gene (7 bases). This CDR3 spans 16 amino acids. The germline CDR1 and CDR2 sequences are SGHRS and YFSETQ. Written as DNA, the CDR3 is TGCGCCAGCAGCTTGGATACCGGGGGGCTTGCCTACGAGCGGTACTTC. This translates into CASSLDTGGLAYERYF.